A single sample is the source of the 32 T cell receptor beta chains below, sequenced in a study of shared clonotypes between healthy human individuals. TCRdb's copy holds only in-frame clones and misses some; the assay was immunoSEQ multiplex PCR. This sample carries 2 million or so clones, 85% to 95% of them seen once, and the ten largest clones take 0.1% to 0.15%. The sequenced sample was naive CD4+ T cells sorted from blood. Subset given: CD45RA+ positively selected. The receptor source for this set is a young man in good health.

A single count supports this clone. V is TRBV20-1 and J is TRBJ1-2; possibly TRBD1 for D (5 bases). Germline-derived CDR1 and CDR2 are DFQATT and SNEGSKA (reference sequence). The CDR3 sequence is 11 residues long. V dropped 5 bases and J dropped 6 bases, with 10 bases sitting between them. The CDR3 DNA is TGCAGTGCTGACATGGGGGATGGCTACACCTTC. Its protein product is CSADMGDGYTF.

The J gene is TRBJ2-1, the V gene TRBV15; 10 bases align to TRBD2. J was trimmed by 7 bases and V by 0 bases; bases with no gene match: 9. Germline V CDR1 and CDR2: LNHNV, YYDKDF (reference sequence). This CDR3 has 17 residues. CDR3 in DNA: TGTGCCACCAGCAGAGATCTCCTAGCGGGAGCGTCGAATGAGCAGTTCTTC. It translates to CATSRDLLAGASNEQFF. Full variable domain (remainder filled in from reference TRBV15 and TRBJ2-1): DAMVIQNPRYQVTQFGKPVTLSCSQTLNHNVMYWYQQKSSQAPKLLFHYYDKDFNNEADTPDNFQSRRPNTSFCFLDIRSPGLGDTAMYLCATSRDLLAGASNEQFFGPGTRLTVL.

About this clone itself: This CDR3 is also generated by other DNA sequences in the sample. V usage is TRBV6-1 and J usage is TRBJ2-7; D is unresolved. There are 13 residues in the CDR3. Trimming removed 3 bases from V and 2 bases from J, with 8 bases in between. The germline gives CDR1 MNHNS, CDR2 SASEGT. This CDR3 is CASSEAGTYEQYF. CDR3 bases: TGTGCCAGCAGTGAGGCAGGTACCTACGAGCAGTACTTC.

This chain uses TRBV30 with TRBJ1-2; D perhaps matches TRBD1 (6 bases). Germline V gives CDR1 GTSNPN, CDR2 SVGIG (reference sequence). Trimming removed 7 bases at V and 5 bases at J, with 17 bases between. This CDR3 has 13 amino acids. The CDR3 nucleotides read TGTGCCTCGCTACAAGACGGACAGTATGGCTACACCTTC. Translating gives CASLQDGQYGYTF.

The CDR3, as DNA: TGTGCAAGTCGCCCCAGACCCGGGGGAGAGGAGACCCAGTACTTC. This sequence encodes CASRPRPGGEETQYF. This chain joins TRBV12-2 and TRBJ2-5; the table's D call, TRBD2, has no DNA check behind it. TRBV12-2 is labeled a pseudogene. The CDR3 loop spans 15 amino acids.

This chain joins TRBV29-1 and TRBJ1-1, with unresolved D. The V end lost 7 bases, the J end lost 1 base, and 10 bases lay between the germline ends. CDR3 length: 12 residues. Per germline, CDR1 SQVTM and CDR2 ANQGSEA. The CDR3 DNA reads TGCAGCGAAACGATCAAGAACACTGAAGCTTTCTTT. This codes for CSETIKNTEAFF.

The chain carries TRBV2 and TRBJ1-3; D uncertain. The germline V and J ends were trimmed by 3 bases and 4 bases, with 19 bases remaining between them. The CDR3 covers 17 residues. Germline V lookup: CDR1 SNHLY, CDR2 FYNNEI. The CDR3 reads CASSDQDAQVAGNTIYF. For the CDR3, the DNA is TGTGCCAGCAGTGACCAGGACGCCCAAGTGGCGGGAAACACCATATATTTT.

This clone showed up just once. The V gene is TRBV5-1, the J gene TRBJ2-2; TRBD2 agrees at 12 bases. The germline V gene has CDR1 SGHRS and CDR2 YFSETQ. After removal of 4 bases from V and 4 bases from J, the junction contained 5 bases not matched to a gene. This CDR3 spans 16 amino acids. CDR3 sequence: CASSVTSGGPTGELFF. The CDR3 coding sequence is TGCGCCAGCAGCGTGACTAGCGGGGGACCCACCGGGGAGCTGTTTTTT.

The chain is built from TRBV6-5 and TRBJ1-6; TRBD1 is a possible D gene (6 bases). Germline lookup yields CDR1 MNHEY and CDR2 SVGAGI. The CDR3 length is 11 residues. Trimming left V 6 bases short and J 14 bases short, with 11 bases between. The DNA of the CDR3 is TGTGCCAGCAGACTGGGGACAACCCTCCACTTT. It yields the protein CASRLGTTLHF.

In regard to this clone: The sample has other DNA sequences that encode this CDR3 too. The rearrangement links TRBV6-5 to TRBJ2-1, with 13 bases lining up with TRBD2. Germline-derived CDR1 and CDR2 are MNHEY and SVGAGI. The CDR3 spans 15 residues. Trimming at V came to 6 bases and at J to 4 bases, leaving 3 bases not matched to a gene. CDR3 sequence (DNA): TGTGCCAGCAGCCGACTAGCGGGGGGTTACAATGAGCAGTTCTTC. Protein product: CASSRLAGGYNEQFF.

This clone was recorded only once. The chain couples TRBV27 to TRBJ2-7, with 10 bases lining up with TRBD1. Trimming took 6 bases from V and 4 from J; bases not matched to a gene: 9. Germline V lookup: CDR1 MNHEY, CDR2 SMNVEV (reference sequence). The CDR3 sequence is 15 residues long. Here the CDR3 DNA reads TGTGCCAGCAGCTCCGACAGGGGGCTCGGTTACGAGCAGTACTTC. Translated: CASSSDRGLGYEQYF.

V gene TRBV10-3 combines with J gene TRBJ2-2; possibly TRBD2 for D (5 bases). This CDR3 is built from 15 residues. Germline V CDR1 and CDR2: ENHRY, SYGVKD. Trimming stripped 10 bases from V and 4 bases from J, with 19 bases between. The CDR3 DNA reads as TGTGCCACCCAGGACGGTGCTAGCAGCACCGGGGAGCTGTTTTTT. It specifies CATQDGASSTGELFF.

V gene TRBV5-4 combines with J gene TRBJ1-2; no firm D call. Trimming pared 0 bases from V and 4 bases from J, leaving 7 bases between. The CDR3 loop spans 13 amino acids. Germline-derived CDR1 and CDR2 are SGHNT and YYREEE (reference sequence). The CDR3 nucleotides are TGTGCCAGCAGCTTGGAGGGCGCCTATGGCTACACCTTC. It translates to CASSLEGAYGYTF.

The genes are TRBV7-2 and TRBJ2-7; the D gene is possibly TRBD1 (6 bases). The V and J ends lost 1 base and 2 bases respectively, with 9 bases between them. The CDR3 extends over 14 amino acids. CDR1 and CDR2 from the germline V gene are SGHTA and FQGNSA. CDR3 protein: CASSLGWTAYEQYF. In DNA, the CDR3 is TGTGCCAGCAGCTTAGGTTGGACAGCCTACGAGCAGTACTTC. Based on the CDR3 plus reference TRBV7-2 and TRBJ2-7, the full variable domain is GAGVSQSPSNKVTEKGKDVELRCDPISGHTALYWYRQSLGQGLEFLIYFQGNSAPDKSGLPSDRFSAERTGGSVSTLTIQRTQQEDSAVYLCASSLGWTAYEQYFGPGTRLTVT.

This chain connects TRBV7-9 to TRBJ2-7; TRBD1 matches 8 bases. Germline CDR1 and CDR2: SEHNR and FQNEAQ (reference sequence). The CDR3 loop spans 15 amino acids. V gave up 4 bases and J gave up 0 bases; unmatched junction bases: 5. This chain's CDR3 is CASSSDRGVSYEQYF. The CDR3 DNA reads TGTGCCAGCAGCTCCGACAGGGGTGTCTCCTACGAGCAGTACTTC.

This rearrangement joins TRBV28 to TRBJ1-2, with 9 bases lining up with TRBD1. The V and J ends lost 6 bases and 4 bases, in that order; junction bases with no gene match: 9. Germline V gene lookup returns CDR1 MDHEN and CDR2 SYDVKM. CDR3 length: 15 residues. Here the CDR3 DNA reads TGTGCCAGCAGCTCAACCGGGACAGGGACCTATGGCTACACCTTC. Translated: CASSSTGTGTYGYTF.

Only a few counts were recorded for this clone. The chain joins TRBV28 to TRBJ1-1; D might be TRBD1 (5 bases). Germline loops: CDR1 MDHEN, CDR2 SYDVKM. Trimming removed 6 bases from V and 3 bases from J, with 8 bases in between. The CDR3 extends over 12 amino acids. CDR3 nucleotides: TGTGCCAGCAGCAGGGAGGACACTGAAGCTTTCTTT. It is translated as CASSREDTEAFF.

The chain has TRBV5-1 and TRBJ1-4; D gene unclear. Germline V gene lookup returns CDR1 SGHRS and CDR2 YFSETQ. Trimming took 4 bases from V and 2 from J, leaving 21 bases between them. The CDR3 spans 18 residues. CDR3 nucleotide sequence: TGCGCCAGCAGCCTGGAACGTAGGGTTGATTCTACTAATGAAAAACTGTTTTTT. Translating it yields CASSLERRVDSTNEKLFF.

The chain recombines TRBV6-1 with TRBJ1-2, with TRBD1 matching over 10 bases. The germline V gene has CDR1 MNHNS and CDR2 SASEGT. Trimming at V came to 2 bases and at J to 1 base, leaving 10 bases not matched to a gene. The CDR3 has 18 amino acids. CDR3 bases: TGTGCCAGCAGTGAACCGAGACAGGGGGCTAGGGGTAACTATGGCTACACCTTC. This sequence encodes CASSEPRQGARGNYGYTF.

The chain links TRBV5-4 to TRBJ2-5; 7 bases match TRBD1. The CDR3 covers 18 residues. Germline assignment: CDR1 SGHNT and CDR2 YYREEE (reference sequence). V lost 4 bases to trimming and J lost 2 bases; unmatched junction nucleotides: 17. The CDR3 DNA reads TGTGCCAGCAGCAGAGGCGGGCCGGGACAGACCTCACAAGAGACCCAGTACTTC. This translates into CASSRGGPGQTSQETQYF.

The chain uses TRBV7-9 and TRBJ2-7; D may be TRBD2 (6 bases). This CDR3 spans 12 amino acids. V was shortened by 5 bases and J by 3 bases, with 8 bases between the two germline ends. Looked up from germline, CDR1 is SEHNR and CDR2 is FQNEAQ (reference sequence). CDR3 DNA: TGTGCCAGCAGCCAGGACTACTACGAGCAGTACTTC. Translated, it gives CASSQDYYEQYF.

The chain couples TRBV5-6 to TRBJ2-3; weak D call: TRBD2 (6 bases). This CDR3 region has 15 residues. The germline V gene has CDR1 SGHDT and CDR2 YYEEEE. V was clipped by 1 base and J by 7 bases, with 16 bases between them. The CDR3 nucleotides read TGTGCCAGCAGCTTGAGAGGTGACGGGAGAAATACGCAGTATTTT. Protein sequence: CASSLRGDGRNTQYF.

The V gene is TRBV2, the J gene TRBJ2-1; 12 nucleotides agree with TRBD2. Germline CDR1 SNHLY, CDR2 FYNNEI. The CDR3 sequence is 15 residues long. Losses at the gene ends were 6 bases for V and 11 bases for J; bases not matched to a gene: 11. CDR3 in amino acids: CASSGLAGLLGKQFF. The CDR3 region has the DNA TGTGCCAGCAGCGGACTAGCGGGGTTACTAGGCAAGCAGTTCTTC.

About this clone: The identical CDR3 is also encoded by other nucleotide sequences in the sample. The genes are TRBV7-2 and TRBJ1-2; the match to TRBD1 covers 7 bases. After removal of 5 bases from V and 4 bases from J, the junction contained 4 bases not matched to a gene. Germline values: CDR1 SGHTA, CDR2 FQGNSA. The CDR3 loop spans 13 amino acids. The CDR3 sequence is CASSPDRSYGYTF. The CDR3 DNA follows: TGTGCCAGCAGCCCGGACAGGTCCTATGGCTACACCTTC.

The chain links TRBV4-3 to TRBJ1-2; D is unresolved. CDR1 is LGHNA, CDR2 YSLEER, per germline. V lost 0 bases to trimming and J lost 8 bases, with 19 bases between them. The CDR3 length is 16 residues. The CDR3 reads CASSQDTHPSKRGYTF. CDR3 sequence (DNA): TGCGCCAGCAGCCAAGATACCCATCCGTCAAAGCGGGGCTACACCTTC.

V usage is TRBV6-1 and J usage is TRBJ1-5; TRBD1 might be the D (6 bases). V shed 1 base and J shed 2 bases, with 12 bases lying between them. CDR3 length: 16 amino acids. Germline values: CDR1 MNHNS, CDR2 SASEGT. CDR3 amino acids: CASSEGFRGGNQPQHF. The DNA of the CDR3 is TGTGCCAGCAGTGAAGGGTTTAGGGGGGGCAATCAGCCCCAGCATTTT.

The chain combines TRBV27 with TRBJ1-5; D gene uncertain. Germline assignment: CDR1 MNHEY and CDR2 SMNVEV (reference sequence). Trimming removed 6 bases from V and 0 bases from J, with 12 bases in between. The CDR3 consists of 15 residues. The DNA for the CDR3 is TGTGCCAGCAGATCCTGGCAGCATAGCAATCAGCCCCAGCATTTT. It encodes CASRSWQHSNQPQHF.

The DNA of the CDR3 is TGTGCCAGCAGTTTATTGTCGGGGATTCAGTACTTC. Residues: CASSLLSGIQYF. The gene calls are TRBV28 and TRBJ2-4; the D gene is possibly TRBD2 (5 bases). This CDR3 is built from 12 residues. Trimming pared 1 base from V and 10 bases from J, leaving 8 bases between. Germline V lookup: CDR1 MDHEN, CDR2 SYDVKM.

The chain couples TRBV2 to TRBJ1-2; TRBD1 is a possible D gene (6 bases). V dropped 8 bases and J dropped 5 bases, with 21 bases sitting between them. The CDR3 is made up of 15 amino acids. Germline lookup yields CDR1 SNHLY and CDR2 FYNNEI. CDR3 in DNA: TGTGCCAGCGAGGGGGGGCGAGCCCCCATTTATGGCTACACCTTC. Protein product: CASEGGRAPIYGYTF.

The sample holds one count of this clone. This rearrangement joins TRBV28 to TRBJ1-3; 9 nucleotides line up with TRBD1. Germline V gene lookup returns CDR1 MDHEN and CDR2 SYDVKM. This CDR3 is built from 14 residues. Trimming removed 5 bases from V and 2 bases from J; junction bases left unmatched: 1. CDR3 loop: CASSGDRAGNTIYF. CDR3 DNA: TGTGCCAGCAGTGGGGACAGGGCTGGAAACACCATATATTTT.

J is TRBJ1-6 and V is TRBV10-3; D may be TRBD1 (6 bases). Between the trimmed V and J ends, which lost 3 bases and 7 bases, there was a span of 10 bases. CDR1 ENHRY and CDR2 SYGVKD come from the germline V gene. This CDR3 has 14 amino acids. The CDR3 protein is CAISDEGGNSPLHF. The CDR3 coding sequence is TGTGCCATCAGTGATGAGGGGGGAAATTCACCCCTCCACTTT.

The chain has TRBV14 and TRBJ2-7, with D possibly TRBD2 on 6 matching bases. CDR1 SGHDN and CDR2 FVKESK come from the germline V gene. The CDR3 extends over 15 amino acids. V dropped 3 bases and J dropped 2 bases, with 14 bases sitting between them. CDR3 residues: CASSHVGTPPYEQYF. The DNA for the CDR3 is TGTGCCAGCAGCCACGTTGGGACTCCTCCCTACGAGCAGTACTTC.